Presented here are 5 T cell receptor beta chains from one specimen sequenced in a study of beta chain features in type 1 diabetes. Reverse transcription of all isolated RNA meant that expressed TCRB transcripts were sequenced. Profiled with immunoSEQ multiplex PCR; TCRdb holds only in-frame clones, not every one. The sample yields about 320,000 clones, around 15% seen once. The material sequenced was central memory CD4+ T cells from blood. The source is a man younger than 45 in good health.

This clone showed up just a few times. The chain has TRBV19 and TRBJ2-2, with D hard to call. Trimming shortened V by 4 bases and J by 5 bases, and 11 bases separated the two germline ends. The CDR3 extends over 14 amino acids. From germline, CDR1 is LNHDA and CDR2 SQIVND (reference sequence). The CDR3 sequence is CASSRIIPTGELFF. CDR3 in DNA: TGTGCCAGTAGTAGGATCATTCCGACCGGGGAGCTGTTTTTT. Complete variable domain (other parts from reference TRBV19 and TRBJ2-2): DGGITQSPKYLFRKEGQNVTLSCEQNLNHDAMYWYRQDPGQGLRLIYYSQIVNDFQKGDIAEGYSVSREKKESFPLTVTSAQKNPTAFYLCASSRIIPTGELFFGEGSRLTVL.

The chain is built from TRBV5-1 and TRBJ2-3; D is undetermined. This CDR3 region has 14 residues. Trimming left V 5 bases short and J 0 bases short, with 10 bases between. Germline V gene data show CDR1 as SGHRS and CDR2 as YFSETQ. The CDR3 protein is CASRLQSSTDTQYF. The CDR3, as DNA: TGCGCCAGCAGGTTGCAATCTAGCACAGATACGCAGTATTTT.

This clone has at least ten counts. J is TRBJ2-2 and V is TRBV10-3; D unresolved. The CDR3 has 13 residues. Trimming removed 4 bases at V and 3 bases at J, with 6 bases between. The germline V gene has CDR1 ENHRY and CDR2 SYGVKD. CDR3 sequence (DNA): TGTGCCATCAGTGTATCCGACACCGGGGAGCTGTTTTTT. Translating gives CAISVSDTGELFF.

This clone showed up just a few times. The chain carries TRBV2 and TRBJ2-3, with D tentatively TRBD1 (5 bases). Germline CDR1 and CDR2: SNHLY and FYNNEI. Trimming removed 7 bases from V and 2 bases from J, with 16 bases in between. CDR3 length: 15 amino acids. The CDR3 DNA follows: TGTGCCAGCATAGTCGGTACAGGAGTCACAGATACGCAGTATTTT. The encoded protein is CASIVGTGVTDTQYF. Filled out from reference TRBV2 and TRBJ2-3, the complete variable domain reads EPEVTQTPSHQVTQMGQEVILRCVPISNHLYFYWYRQILGQKVEFLVSFYNNEISEKSEIFDDQFSVERPDGSNFTLKIRSTKLEDSAMYFCASIVGTGVTDTQYFGPGTRLTVL.

The chain couples TRBV29-1 to TRBJ1-2; 8 bases align to TRBD1. Germline V lookup: CDR1 SQVTM, CDR2 ANQGSEA. V was pared by 5 bases and J by 6 bases, with 8 bases of the junction left unmatched. The CDR3 has 13 residues. DNA of the CDR3: TGCAGCGTTCACGGGAGGACAGGGAATGGCTACACCTTC. Encoded protein: CSVHGRTGNGYTF.